The 14 T cell receptor beta chains listed next were all sequenced from one sample in a study of cytomegalovirus exposure and HLA in healthy donors (dated 2017 in TCRdb). Library creation used the immunoSEQ multiplex PCR assay. For the multiplex PCR, a mixture combining 60 forward primers for TCR Vbeta segments and 13 reverse primers for TCR Jbeta segments was used. This immuneACCESS table, as held by TCRdb, lists in-frame sequences with V and J called but not all clones. Of the missing ones, under half trace to an unresolved V gene in checked studies; the others have no known cause. Present in this sample are roughly 90,000 clones, roughly 82% of which were seen just once. Of the sample, less than 4% is held by the ten largest clones. Sequenced input: PBMCs. Source of these receptors: a man aged 25-40 years in good health and CMV-seropositive.

The rearrangement links TRBV5-6 to TRBJ2-1, with 10 bases identical to TRBD2. The V segment lost 4 bases and the J segment 4 bases; nucleotides outside the gene matches: 8. The germline V gene has CDR1 SGHDT and CDR2 YYEEEE. CDR3 length: 16 residues. The CDR3 is CASSLAGLAAYNEQFF. The CDR3 DNA reads as TGTGCCAGCAGCCTCGCAGGACTAGCGGCTTACAATGAGCAGTTCTTC.

This sequence joins TRBV2 and TRBJ2-7, with a weak D call TRBD2 (6 bases). Trimming took 6 bases from V and 3 from J, leaving 12 bases between them. Looked up from germline, CDR1 is SNHLY and CDR2 is FYNNEI. The CDR3 extends over 13 amino acids. The CDR3 DNA follows: TGTGCCAGCAGGGAGGGAGTAGGCTACGAGCAGTACTTC. Amino acid sequence: CASREGVGYEQYF.

The CDR3 loop reads CASRLAGAGGELFF. The CDR3 DNA reads TGTGCCAGCAGACTAGCGGGAGCGGGCGGGGAGCTGTTTTTT. The chain joins TRBV2 to TRBJ2-2; 11 positions match TRBD2. Germline CDR1 SNHLY, CDR2 FYNNEI. V dropped 6 bases and J dropped 7; count of bases not matched to a gene: 4. There are 14 residues in the CDR3.

CDR3 in amino acids: CATSHWGQGSGPNEKLFF. The CDR3 region has the DNA TGTGCCACCAGCCACTGGGGACAGGGGAGTGGTCCTAATGAAAAACTGTTTTTT. The V gene is TRBV15, the J gene TRBJ1-4, with TRBD1 identical over 10 bases. Per germline, CDR1 LNHNV and CDR2 YYDKDF (reference sequence). CDR3 length: 18 residues. The V and J ends lost 5 bases and 3 bases, in that order; junction bases with no gene match: 12.

V and J are TRBV19 and TRBJ1-2, with 7 bases matching TRBD1. CDR3 length: 13 residues. Germline V gene data show CDR1 as LNHDA and CDR2 as SQIVND (reference sequence). J was trimmed by 7 bases and V by 9 bases; bases with no gene match: 11. The CDR3 loop reads CASRQGPPGGYTF. CDR3 DNA: TGTGCCAGCCGACAGGGCCCACCAGGTGGCTACACCTTC.

The V and J genes are TRBV10-3 and TRBJ2-3; possible D gene TRBD2, 5 bases. Germline CDR1 reads ENHRY; CDR2 reads SYGVKD. Trimming shortened V by 7 bases and J by 4 bases, and 15 bases separated the two germline ends. The CDR3 consists of 14 residues. This CDR3 is CAINVSEDSDTQYF. The CDR3 DNA sequence: TGTGCCATCAATGTTTCGGAGGACTCAGATACGCAGTATTTT.

The V and J genes are TRBV6-1 and TRBJ1-1; D is undetermined. V was shortened by 5 bases and J by 8 bases, with 6 bases between the two germline ends. This CDR3 has 10 amino acids. CDR1 and CDR2 from the germline V gene are MNHNS and SASEGT. DNA of the CDR3: TGTGCCAGCAGTCTGGCCGAAGCTTTCTTT. It is translated as CASSLAEAFF.

In DNA, the CDR3 is TGTGCCAGCAGTTACTCCGGGACAGGGCTTGGATACGAGCAGTACTTC. This encodes CASSYSGTGLGYEQYF. The chain employs TRBV6-5 and TRBJ2-7; TRBD1 aligns across 9 bases. The CDR3 has 16 amino acids. Looked up from germline, CDR1 is MNHEY and CDR2 is SVGAGI. Germline trimming cut 0 bases from V and 4 bases from J; bases unmatched to any gene: 7.

The chain couples TRBV7-2 to TRBJ1-6; D is perhaps TRBD1 (6 bases). Trimming took off 7 bases at V and 5 bases at J, with 24 bases between the two ends. The CDR3 loop spans 18 amino acids. CDR1 and CDR2 from the germline V gene are SGHTA and FQGNSA. This chain's CDR3 is CASTLHRVGTANNSPLHF. CDR3 bases: TGTGCCAGCACCCTGCACAGGGTTGGGACCGCAAATAATTCACCCCTCCACTTT.

The chain carries TRBV30 and TRBJ2-5, with TRBD2 identical over 12 bases. Germline V CDR1 and CDR2: GTSNPN, SVGIG (reference sequence). J lost 11 bases, V lost 3 bases, and 13 bases had no gene match. This CDR3 comprises 15 residues. The CDR3 loop is CAWRRLAGEVGEQYF. The CDR3 bases are TGTGCCTGGAGGAGACTAGCGGGAGAGGTAGGAGAGCAGTACTTC.

The chain carries TRBV6-1 and TRBJ2-2; D gene uncertain. The V end lost 8 bases, the J end lost 0 bases, and 10 bases lay between the germline ends. Germline values: CDR1 MNHNS, CDR2 SASEGT. This CDR3 region has 14 residues. The CDR3 loop is CASGRTPNTGELFF. The DNA for the CDR3 is TGTGCCAGCGGGCGAACCCCGAACACCGGGGAGCTGTTTTTT.

This chain links TRBV4-3 with TRBJ2-1; 8 nucleotides line up with TRBD2. Germline CDR1 is LGHNA and CDR2 is YSLEER. Trimming took 0 bases from V and 7 from J; bases not matched to a gene: 2. The CDR3 extends over 14 amino acids. The CDR3 bases are TGCGCCAGCAGCCAAGATCCGGGAGGGAATGAGCAGTTCTTC. As protein: CASSQDPGGNEQFF.

The chain links TRBV5-3 to TRBJ2-2, with 13 nucleotides matching TRBD2. TRBV5-3 is sorted into the ORF group, with uncertain function. The CDR3 covers 16 residues. J was trimmed by 4 bases and V by 4 bases; bases with no gene match: 4. The CDR3 DNA is TGTGCCAGAAGCCGACTAGCGGGAGGTAGCACCGGGGAGCTGTTTTTT. Its translation: CARSRLAGGSTGELFF.

This clone was seen once. The V and J genes are TRBV7-7 and TRBJ2-5; D is unclear. Trimming stripped 0 bases from V and 5 bases from J, with 13 bases between. The CDR3 runs to 15 residues. Per germline, CDR1 SSHAT and CDR2 FNYEAQ (reference sequence). Written as DNA, the CDR3 is TGTGCCAGCAGCTTAGCGGTCGGTAGAACGGAGACCCAGTACTTC. Residues: CASSLAVGRTETQYF.